This is a list of T cell receptor beta chains from one sample in a study of blood T cell repertoires in COVID-19. TCRdb's table, derived via immunoSEQ multiplex PCR, lists solely in-frame clones and lacks some. The sample has about 190,000 clones, less than 90% seen once; the top ten hold about 1.1%. The sequenced sample was peripheral blood. These receptors were collected from a man aged 30-40 years with acute or convalescent COVID-19. Each CDR3 is given with its conserved first and last residue. Each record gives: CDR3 length, J gene, clone size, V gene, D gene, CDR3 DNA, CDR3 protein. The D gene is left open where the match is weak. Where a row states a size, it is once, few, many or the class of an expanded clone; other rows omit it.

14	TRBJ2-7	-	TRBV29-1	TRBD1	TGCAGCGCCTCCCAGGGACAGGGGGTCTACGAGCAGTACTTC	CSASQGQGVYEQYF
14	TRBJ2-5	-	TRBV29-1	-	TGCAGCGTTGAAGGACCGGGTATAGCGGAGACCCAGTACTTC	CSVEGPGIAETQYF
13	TRBJ1-4	-	TRBV28	-	TGTGCCAGCAGTTCCGGGAACCCCGTGATACTGTTTTTT	CASSSGNPVILFF
14	TRBJ2-1	-	TRBV5-1	TRBD1	TGCGCCAGCAGCACCGGACAGGGGTACAATGAGCAGTTCTTC	CASSTGQGYNEQFF
14	TRBJ1-3	-	TRBV2	-	TGTGCCAGCAGCGGGTTTGGGTTGGGAAACACCATATATTTT	CASSGFGLGNTIYF
15	TRBJ2-5	-	TRBV6-5	-	TGTGCCAGCACCCCCGGGGTGGGTGGGCAAGAGACCCAGTACTTC	CASTPGVGGQETQYF
18	TRBJ2-1	-	TRBV2	TRBD2	TGTGCCAGCTTAGAAGGACGCGCCGGGACTAGCAGCTACAATGAGCAGTTCTTC	CASLEGRAGTSSYNEQFF
14	TRBJ1-2	few	TRBV7-8	-	TGTGCCAGCAGCCCAAGAAGCCCGGGCTATGGCTACACCTTC	CASSPRSPGYGYTF
11	TRBJ1-1	-	TRBV27	-	TGTGCCAGCACAGGGTCCACTGAAGCTTTCTTT	CASTGSTEAFF
15	TRBJ1-6	-	TRBV2	TRBD1	TGTGCTTTTACCCCCGGGAGGACAGGGCCCTCACCCCTCCACTTT	CAFTPGRTGPSPLHF
15	TRBJ1-6	-	TRBV27	-	TGTGCCAGCAGTTTATACCGGGGGGGGGATTCACCCCTCCACTTT	CASSLYRGGDSPLHF
16	TRBJ1-5	-	TRBV5-1	TRBD1	TGCGCCAGCAGCTCTGGGACAGGCGGCCTTAATCAGCCCCAGCATTTT	CASSSGTGGLNQPQHF
16	TRBJ1-4	-	TRBV19	-	TGTGCCAGTAGTATAGATGCGACAGTGGGATTGGTAAAACTGTTTTTT	CASSIDATVGLVKLFF
14	TRBJ1-5	few	TRBV4-1	-	TGCGCCAGCAGCCAACCGGGACATACACAGCCCCAGCATTTT	CASSQPGHTQPQHF
15	TRBJ1-1	-	TRBV3-1/TRBV3-2	-	TGTGCCAGCAGCCAACCGGGGAGGTGGGACACTGAAGCTTTCTTT	CASSQPGRWDTEAFF
14	TRBJ2-1	-	TRBV14	-	TGTGCCAGCAGCCAAGATTATAATTTTCCTGAGCAGTTCTTC	CASSQDYNFPEQFF
13	TRBJ1-1	-	TRBV6-5	TRBD1	TGTGCCAGCAAAATGACAGGGGGTTCTGTGGCTTTCTTT	CASKMTGGSVAFF
20	TRBJ2-7	-	TRBV18	TRBD2	TGTGCCAGCTCACCGGTACAGGTAATTACTAGCGGGCCGAGCTCCTACGAGCAGTACTTC	CASSPVQVITSGPSSYEQYF
11	TRBJ2-3	once	TRBV30	-	TGTGCCTGGAGTTCGGGGGATACGCAGTATTTT	CAWSSGDTQYF
15	TRBJ1-6	-	TRBV9	TRBD1	TGTGCCAGCAGCGTATACCGGGACAGTAATTCACCCCTCCACTTT	CASSVYRDSNSPLHF
17	TRBJ1-1	-	TRBV28	-	TGTGCCAGCAGTTTTGGGGAAGCAGGGGCAATGAACACTGAAGCTTTCTTT	CASSFGEAGAMNTEAFF
13	TRBJ1-1	-	TRBV30	TRBD1	TGTGCCTGGAGTGTGGGGGACAGGGGGTTAGCTTTCTTT	CAWSVGDRGLAFF
14	TRBJ1-4	few	TRBV19	-	TGTGCCAGTAGTGATCGGGGTGCTAATGAAAAACTGTTTTTT	CASSDRGANEKLFF
13	TRBJ2-7	-	TRBV7-9	TRBD1	TGTGCCAGCAACGACAGGGTCTCCTCCGAGCAGTACTTC	CASNDRVSSEQYF
18	TRBJ2-2	-	TRBV19	TRBD1	TGTGCCAGTAGCAGCATGCACCCGGACAGGGGGCGAACCGGGGAGCTGTTTTTT	CASSSMHPDRGRTGELFF
15	TRBJ1-4	-	TRBV7-9	TRBD1	TGTGCCAGCAGTCCTCTGGACAGGGTAAATGAAAAACTGTTTTTT	CASSPLDRVNEKLFF
14	TRBJ1-3	-	TRBV28	-	TGTGCCAGCAGTTCGCCAGTCTCTGGAAACACCATATATTTT	CASSSPVSGNTIYF
15	TRBJ1-5	-	TRBV28	-	TGTGCCAGCAGTTGGGAGAGATATAGCAATCAGCCCCAGCATTTT	CASSWERYSNQPQHF
16	TRBJ1-5	-	TRBV18	TRBD1	TGTGCCAGCTCACCCTCAGGGGGCGTCAGCAATCAGCCCCAGCATTTT	CASSPSGGVSNQPQHF
12	TRBJ2-7	-	TRBV29-1	TRBD1	TGCAGCGCTCAGGGGGCGACCTACGAGCAGTACTTC	CSAQGATYEQYF
16	TRBJ1-4	-	TRBV15	-	TGTGCCACCAGGACAGATTTCGACAGACCTAATGAAAAACTGTTTTTT	CATRTDFDRPNEKLFF
15	TRBJ1-1	-	TRBV28	TRBD1	TGTGCCAGCAGTTTATGGGACAGGGGAGGCACTGAAGCTTTCTTT	CASSLWDRGGTEAFF
17	TRBJ2-1	-	TRBV14	-	TGTGCCAGCAGCCACAGATTCCCCTCGACACCCTACAATGAGCAGTTCTTC	CASSHRFPSTPYNEQFF
16	TRBJ2-3	-	TRBV19	-	TGTGCCAGTAGTAGGCGGCAGACGAGGGTCGCAGATACGCAGTATTTT	CASSRRQTRVADTQYF
12	TRBJ1-1	few	TRBV18	-	TGTGCCAGCTCCCAGGATCACACTGAAGCTTTCTTT	CASSQDHTEAFF
13	TRBJ1-5	-	TRBV6-5	-	TGTGCCAGCAGTTACTACGCAGGGCAGCCCCAGCATTTT	CASSYYAGQPQHF